The 21 T cell receptor beta chains below were found in one sample sequenced in a study of T cells expressing NK-cell markers. TCRdb reprocessed the 5' RACE reads and stores each CDR3 protein as one record, lacking DNA. In all, the sample yields roughly 390,000 distinct CDR3 sequences. The specimen was blood T cells: a sorted CD56 or NKG2C T cell subset, CD4+ or CD8+ T cells, or bulk PBMC T cells (not recorded which). These receptors came from a man aged 18-69 years in good health.

The gene calls are TRBV28 and TRBJ2-7; the TCRdb D gene call, TRBD1, has no DNA to confirm it. Germline lookup yields CDR1 MDHEN and CDR2 SYDVKM. CDR3 length: 14 residues. The CDR3 protein is CASSSWDRGHEQYF.

The rearrangement links TRBV7-6 to TRBJ2-7; TCRdb lists TRBD1, though no DNA is available to test this call. Looked up from germline, CDR1 is SGHVS and CDR2 is FNYEAQ. The CDR3 extends over 15 amino acids. Here the CDR3 reads CASSLSDRVGYEQYF.

The genes are TRBV20-1 and TRBJ1-2; TCRdb names TRBD1, which stays unverified in the absence of DNA. The CDR3 has 14 amino acids. In germline, CDR1 is DFQATT, CDR2 SNEGSKA (reference sequence). CDR3 region: CSALSPEGVYGYTF.

This chain uses TRBV5-1 with TRBJ1-5; as DNA is missing, the TRBD1 call by TCRdb cannot be tested. The CDR3 is made up of 13 amino acids. Germline V lookup: CDR1 SGHRS, CDR2 YFSETQ. This chain's CDR3 is CASSFTGDSPQHF.

The chain couples TRBV6-1 to TRBJ1-1; TCRdb reports TRBD1, a call that lacks DNA to check it against. The V gene's germline CDR1 is MNHNS and CDR2 SASEGT. The CDR3 is 16 residues long. The CDR3 here is CASSRDRGVGNTEAFF.

This chain links TRBV4-1 with TRBJ2-7; the D gene TCRdb calls, TRBD1, cannot be checked with no DNA. The germline gives CDR1 MGHRA, CDR2 YSYEKL. This CDR3 spans 17 amino acids. The CDR3 protein is CASSQDTGTGNAYEQYF.

This chain links TRBV5-1 with TRBJ1-2. The CDR3 has 13 amino acids. Germline V gene lookup returns CDR1 SGHRS and CDR2 YFSETQ. CDR3 amino acids: CASSHGPVRGYTF.

The chain joins TRBV15 to TRBJ2-7; TCRdb outputs TRBD2, but without DNA this stays unchecked. The CDR3 length is 16 residues. Germline V lookup: CDR1 LNHNV, CDR2 YYDKDF (reference sequence). The CDR3 is CATSREVGLAYYEQYF.

The CDR3 protein is CATKTGVVGYTF. This chain uses TRBV6-5 with TRBJ1-2; with no DNA, the TCRdb D assignment of TRBD1 cannot be verified. The germline V gene encodes CDR1 MNHEY and CDR2 SVGAGI. The CDR3 length is 12 residues.

The V call is TRBV3-1, the J call TRBJ2-7; TCRdb outputs TRBD2, but without DNA this stays unchecked. The CDR3 covers 14 residues. Germline lookup yields CDR1 LGHDT and CDR2 YNNKEL (reference sequence). The CDR3: CASSYWTSGGEQYF.

The chain couples TRBV6-5 to TRBJ1-6. The germline V gene encodes CDR1 MNHEY and CDR2 SVGAGI. CDR3 size: 16 residues. CDR3 loop: CASSYAAELRNSPLHF.

This chain connects TRBV20-1 to TRBJ2-5; the TRBD1 assignment by TCRdb is unverifiable without DNA. CDR3 length: 15 residues. Germline CDR1 DFQATT, CDR2 SNEGSKA (reference sequence). The CDR3 loop is CSALRETALSETQYF.

The chain combines TRBV15 with TRBJ2-3. This CDR3 is built from 11 residues. Germline V CDR1 and CDR2: LNHNV, YYDKDF (reference sequence). This chain's CDR3 is CATSVGYTQYF.

The chain employs TRBV4-2 and TRBJ2-3; TCRdb outputs TRBD1, but without DNA this stays unchecked. CDR1 and CDR2 from the germline V gene are LGHNA and YNFKEQ. There are 16 residues in the CDR3. This CDR3 is CASSPVGGASTDTQYF.

The chain carries TRBV7-9 and TRBJ1-2. The CDR3 length is 13 residues. Per the germline V gene, CDR1 is SEHNR and CDR2 is FQNEAQ (reference sequence). The CDR3: CASSSIDPSGYTF.

The V call is TRBV7-7, the J call TRBJ1-2; as DNA is missing, the TRBD1 call by TCRdb cannot be tested. CDR1 is SSHAT, CDR2 FNYEAQ, per germline (reference sequence). There are 17 residues in the CDR3. The CDR3 sequence: CASSSQLDRRTNYGYTF.

The chain carries TRBV12-3 or TRBV12-4 and TRBJ1-1; the D gene TCRdb calls, TRBD1, cannot be checked with no DNA. The CDR3 totals 14 residues. The CDR3 loop reads CASGRGSMNTEAFF.

CDR3 amino acids: CASSTGGGVNTEAFF. The chain couples TRBV7-2 to TRBJ1-1; TCRdb reports TRBD1, a call that lacks DNA to check it against. Germline V gene sequence: CDR1 SGHTA, CDR2 FQGNSA. The CDR3 sequence is 15 residues long.

The chain joins TRBV18 to TRBJ2-5; TCRdb returns TRBD2, unconfirmable since there is no DNA. Germline V gene lookup returns CDR1 KGHSH and CDR2 LQKENI. The CDR3 runs 15 residues. CDR3 sequence reads: CASSAGGGGLGTQYF.

The chain links TRBV29-1 to TRBJ2-7; the D call from TCRdb, TRBD1, cannot be confirmed without DNA. The CDR3 is made up of 11 amino acids. Germline V lookup: CDR1 SQVTM, CDR2 ANQGSEA. This CDR3 is CSGRTGSEQYF.

The chain carries TRBV7-2 and TRBJ2-3; the TCRdb D gene call, TRBD1, has no DNA to confirm it. CDR1 is SGHTA and CDR2 is FQGNSA in the germline V gene. This CDR3 region has 13 residues. The CDR3 sequence is CASSLGVRDTQYF.